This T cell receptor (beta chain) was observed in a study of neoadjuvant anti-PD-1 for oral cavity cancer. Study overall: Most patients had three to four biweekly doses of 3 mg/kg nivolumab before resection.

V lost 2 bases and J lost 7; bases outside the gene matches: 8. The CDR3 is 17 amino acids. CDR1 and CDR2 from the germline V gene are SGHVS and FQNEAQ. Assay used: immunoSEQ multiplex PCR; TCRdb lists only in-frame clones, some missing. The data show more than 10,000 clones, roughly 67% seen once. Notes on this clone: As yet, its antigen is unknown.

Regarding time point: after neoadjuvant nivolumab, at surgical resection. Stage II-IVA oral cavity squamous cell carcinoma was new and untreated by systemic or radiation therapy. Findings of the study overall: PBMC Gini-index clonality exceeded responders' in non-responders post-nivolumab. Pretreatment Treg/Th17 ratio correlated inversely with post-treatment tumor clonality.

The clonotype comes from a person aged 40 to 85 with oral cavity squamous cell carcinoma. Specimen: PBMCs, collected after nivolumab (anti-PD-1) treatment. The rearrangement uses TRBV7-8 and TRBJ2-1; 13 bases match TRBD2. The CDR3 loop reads CASSLKLAGGPWNEQFF. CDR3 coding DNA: TGTGCCAGCAGCTTAAAACTAGCGGGAGGGCCATGGAATGAGCAGTTCTTC.